This T cell receptor beta chain emerged from a study of Graves' ophthalmopathy and Graves' hyperthyroidism. This clonotype was recorded many times. V was cut by 4 bases and J by 3 bases, with 12 bases left in between. Germline assignment: CDR1 MNHNS and CDR2 SASEGT. This CDR3 is 14 amino acids long. The authors amplified TCR beta CDR3 regions from RNA transcripts. RT-PCR was first run with HTBI primers, then multiplex PCR in a second round. TCRdb re-analysed the multiplex PCR reads in MiXCR, keeping a single row per CDR3 protein. The table lists some 380,000 distinct CDR3 sequences, roughly 14% of them singletons.

The receptor was isolated from a woman aged 18-30 years with stable Graves' hyperthyroidism. V usage is TRBV6-1 and J usage is TRBJ1-1, with D unresolved. Input material: peripheral blood. DNA for the CDR3: TGTGCCAGCAGTGCCCGAGGGAGCGACACTGAAGCTTTCTTT. Amino acids: CASSARGSDTEAFF.